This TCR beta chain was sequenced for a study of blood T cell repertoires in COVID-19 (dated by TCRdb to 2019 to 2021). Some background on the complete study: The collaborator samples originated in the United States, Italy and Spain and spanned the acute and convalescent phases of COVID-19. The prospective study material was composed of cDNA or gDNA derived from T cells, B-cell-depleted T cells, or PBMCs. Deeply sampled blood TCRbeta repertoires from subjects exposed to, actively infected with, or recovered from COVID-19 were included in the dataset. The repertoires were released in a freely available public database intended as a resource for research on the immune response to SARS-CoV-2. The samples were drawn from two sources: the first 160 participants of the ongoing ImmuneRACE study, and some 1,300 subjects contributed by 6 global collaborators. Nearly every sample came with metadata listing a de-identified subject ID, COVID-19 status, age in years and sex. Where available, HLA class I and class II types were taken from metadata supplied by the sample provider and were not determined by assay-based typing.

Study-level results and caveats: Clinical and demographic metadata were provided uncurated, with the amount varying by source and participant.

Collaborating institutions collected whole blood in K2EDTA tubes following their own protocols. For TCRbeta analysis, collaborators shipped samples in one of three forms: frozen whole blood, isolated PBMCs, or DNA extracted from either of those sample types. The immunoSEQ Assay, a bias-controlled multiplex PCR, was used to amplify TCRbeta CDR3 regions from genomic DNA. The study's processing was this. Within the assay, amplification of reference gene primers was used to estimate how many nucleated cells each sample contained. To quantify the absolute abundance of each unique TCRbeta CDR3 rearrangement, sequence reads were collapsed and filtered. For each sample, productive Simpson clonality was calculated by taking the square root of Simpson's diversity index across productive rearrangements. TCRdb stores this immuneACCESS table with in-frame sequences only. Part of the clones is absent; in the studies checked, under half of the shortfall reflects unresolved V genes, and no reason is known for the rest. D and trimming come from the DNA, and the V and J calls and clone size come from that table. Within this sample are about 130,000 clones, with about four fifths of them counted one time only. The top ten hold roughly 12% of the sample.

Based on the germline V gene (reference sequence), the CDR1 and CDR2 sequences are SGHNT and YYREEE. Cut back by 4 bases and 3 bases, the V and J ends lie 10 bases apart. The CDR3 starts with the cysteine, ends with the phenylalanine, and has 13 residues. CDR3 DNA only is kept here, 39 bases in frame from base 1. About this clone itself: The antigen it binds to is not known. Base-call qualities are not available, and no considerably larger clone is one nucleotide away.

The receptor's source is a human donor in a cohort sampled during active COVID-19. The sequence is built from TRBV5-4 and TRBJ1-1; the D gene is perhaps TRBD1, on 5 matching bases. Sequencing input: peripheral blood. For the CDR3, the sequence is CASSPGLYTEAFF. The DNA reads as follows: TGTGCCAGCAGCCCGGGACTGTACACTGAAGCTTTCTTT.